The 3 T cell receptor beta chains in this list originate from one sample, sequenced in a study of glioma-infiltrating T cells after dendritic cell vaccination. This table comes from immunoSEQ multiplex PCR, and its TCRdb copy is limited to in-frame clones, with some not included. The sample has under 100,000 clones; roughly 84% are singletons. The sequenced sample was blood, obtained before dendritic cell vaccination. The receptors originated from a human donor with glioblastoma.

This clone was counted once. The chain recombines TRBV29-1 with TRBJ2-2; 7 nucleotides line up with TRBD1. Germline CDR1 is SQVTM and CDR2 is ANQGSEA. V lost 6 bases to trimming and J lost 2 bases; unmatched junction nucleotides: 6. CDR3 length equals 14 residues. CDR3 DNA sequence: TGCAGCGTATCGACAGGGCCCAACACCGGGGAGCTGTTTTTT. Translation gives CSVSTGPNTGELFF.

J is TRBJ1-6 and V is TRBV5-6; D is possibly TRBD1 (5 bases). CDR1 SGHDT and CDR2 YYEEEE come from the germline V gene. The CDR3 contains 13 residues. V was clipped by 7 bases and J by 3 bases, with 8 bases between them. The CDR3 loop reads CASRGGYNSPLHF. Written as DNA, the CDR3 is TGTGCCAGCCGGGGGGGCTATAATTCACCCCTCCACTTT.

This rearrangement joins TRBV7-9 to TRBJ1-1; possible D gene TRBD1, 6 bases. CDR3 length: 16 residues. The germline V gene has CDR1 SEHNR and CDR2 FQNEAQ (reference sequence). V lost 5 bases to trimming and J lost 4 bases, with 20 bases between them. The CDR3: CASSLNLGGLGTEAFF. The CDR3, as DNA: TGTGCCAGCAGCCTTAATCTGGGGGGGCTTGGCACTGAAGCTTTCTTT.